The rows below give T cell receptor beta chains drawn from one sample of a study of molecular identifiers for immune sequencing clone quantification. TCRdb analysed the PCR reads with MiXCR anew, one entry per CDR3 protein. The sample lists some 100,000 distinct CDR3 sequences; 15% to 20% were seen once. The sample comprised naive CD8+ T cells from blood, with Jurkat cell RNA spiked in. The receptors here all came from a human donor in good health. Some libraries in this study had Jurkat cell RNA spiked in. Each CDR3 is given with its conserved first and last residue. The D gene is left open where the match is weak. Size is omitted from some rows. Given values are once, few, many or a class for expanded clones.

D gene: NA; V gene: TRBV28; J gene: TRBJ2-7; clone size: many; CDR3 protein: CASSFVDSYEQYF; CDR3 DNA: TGTGCCAGCAGTTTCGTAGATTCCTACGAGCAGTACTTC
D gene: NA; V gene: TRBV27; J gene: TRBJ2-7; clone size: many; CDR3 protein: CASSYKAGPYEQYF; CDR3 DNA: TGTGCCAGCAGTTATAAGGCGGGACCCTACGAGCAGTACTTC
D gene: NA; V gene: TRBV13; J gene: TRBJ1-4; clone size: many; CDR3 protein: CASSRGGRDNEKLFF; CDR3 DNA: TGTGCCAGCAGCCGCGGGGGACGAGATAATGAAAAACTGTTTTTT
D gene: NA; V gene: TRBV29-1; J gene: TRBJ1-1; clone size: NA; CDR3 protein: CSVVMPTNTEAFF; CDR3 DNA: TGCAGCGTTGTGATGCCGACGAACACTGAAGCTTTCTTT
D gene: NA; V gene: TRBV7-2; J gene: TRBJ2-7; clone size: many; CDR3 protein: CASSLLPGVYEQYF; CDR3 DNA: TGTGCCAGCAGCTTGTTGCCAGGGGTCTACGAGCAGTACTTC
D gene: TRBD2; V gene: TRBV12-3/TRBV12-4; J gene: TRBJ2-1; clone size: many; CDR3 protein: CASSTPGTSGDHEQFF; CDR3 DNA: TGTGCCAGCAGTACGCCCGGGACTAGCGGGGACCATGAGCAGTTCTTC
D gene: NA; V gene: TRBV20-1; J gene: TRBJ1-4; clone size: many; CDR3 protein: CSARRLNTATNEKLFF; CDR3 DNA: TGCAGTGCTAGAAGACTGAACACCGCAACTAATGAAAAACTGTTTTTT
D gene: TRBD1; V gene: TRBV13; J gene: TRBJ2-1; clone size: NA; CDR3 protein: CASSLGTGINERFF; CDR3 DNA: TGTGCCAGCAGTCTAGGGACAGGGATCAATGAGCGGTTCTTC
D gene: NA; V gene: TRBV30; J gene: TRBJ2-3; clone size: many; CDR3 protein: CAWSVLGADTQYF; CDR3 DNA: TGTGCCTGGAGTGTACTAGGGGCAGATACGCAGTATTTT
D gene: TRBD1; V gene: TRBV20-1; J gene: TRBJ2-7; clone size: many; CDR3 protein: CSASQGAFAYEQYF; CDR3 DNA: TGCAGTGCTAGTCAGGGGGCGTTCGCCTACGAGCAGTACTTC
D gene: NA; V gene: TRBV28; J gene: TRBJ2-7; clone size: many; CDR3 protein: CASSTDSMYEQYF; CDR3 DNA: TGTGCCAGCAGCACAGACTCCATGTACGAGCAGTACTTC
D gene: TRBD1; V gene: TRBV9; J gene: TRBJ2-5; clone size: many; CDR3 protein: CASSVQGAIETQYF; CDR3 DNA: TGTGCCAGCAGCGTACAGGGGGCTATTGAGACCCAGTACTTC
D gene: TRBD1; V gene: TRBV4-3; J gene: TRBJ2-7; clone size: many; CDR3 protein: CASSQDRGLYEQYF; CDR3 DNA: TGCGCCAGCAGCCAAGACAGGGGGCTTTACGAGCAGTACTTC
D gene: NA; V gene: TRBV12-3/TRBV12-4; J gene: TRBJ2-6; clone size: many; CDR3 protein: CASSLADSGANVLTF; CDR3 DNA: TGTGCCAGCAGTTTAGCTGACTCTGGGGCCAACGTCCTGACTTTC
D gene: NA; V gene: TRBV6-6; J gene: TRBJ2-3; clone size: many; CDR3 protein: CASSYSLAGTSDTQYF; CDR3 DNA: TGTGCCAGCAGTTACTCGCTCGCAGGGACATCAGATACGCAGTATTTT
D gene: NA; V gene: TRBV29-1; J gene: TRBJ1-3; clone size: many; CDR3 protein: CSVEDSGPVDTIYF; CDR3 DNA: TGCAGCGTTGAAGATTCTGGCCCGGTGGACACCATATATTTT